Following are 14 T cell receptor beta chains from one sample sequenced in a study of cytomegalovirus exposure and HLA in healthy donors. PCR involved 60 Vbeta and 13 Jbeta primers. Clones were read by immunoSEQ multiplex PCR, and TCRdb kept only the in-frame ones, dropping some. This sample carries 200,000 or so clones, 60% to 85% of them seen once, and the ten largest clones take about 14%. Specimen: PBMCs. These receptors all stem from a man aged 35-49 years in good health and CMV-seronegative.

This sequence joins TRBV7-2 and TRBJ1-6; TRBD1 matches 7 bases. Germline V gene sequence: CDR1 SGHTA, CDR2 FQGNSA. The V and J ends lost 6 bases and 10 bases, in that order; junction bases with no gene match: 6. The CDR3 sequence is 13 residues long. The CDR3 region is CASRRQGSSPLHF. The CDR3 DNA reads TGTGCCAGCAGGCGACAGGGATCCTCACCCCTCCACTTT.

The rearrangement links TRBV7-8 to TRBJ2-1; possible D gene TRBD2, 5 bases. V lost 5 bases and J lost 0, with 20 bases in between. CDR1 SGHVS and CDR2 FQNEAQ come from the germline V gene. The CDR3 runs 18 residues. The chain's CDR3 is CASSPRRTGSSSYNEQFF. CDR3 nucleotides: TGTGCCAGCAGCCCACGAAGGACTGGGTCCAGCTCCTACAATGAGCAGTTCTTC.

This chain joins TRBV18 and TRBJ1-1, with 8 bases identical to TRBD1. CDR3 length equals 13 residues. Per germline, CDR1 KGHSH and CDR2 LQKENI. V lost 5 bases, J lost 4 bases, and 3 bases stayed unmatched. The CDR3 nucleotides read TGTGCCAGCTCAACCACAGGGGGCACTGAAGCTTTCTTT. This encodes CASSTTGGTEAFF.

The chain joins TRBV6-5 to TRBJ1-5, with a tentative D call TRBD1 (6 bases). Germline-derived CDR1 and CDR2 are MNHEY and SVGAGI. The ends were cut back, 11 bases at V and 0 bases at J, with 11 bases in the middle. This CDR3 has 13 residues. For the CDR3, the DNA is TGTGCCGCCCGAGGGGGTAGCAATCAGCCCCAGCATTTT. As protein: CAARGGSNQPQHF.

The J gene is TRBJ2-1, the V gene TRBV11-2; D gene ambiguous. Trimming took off 5 bases at V and 4 bases at J, with 6 bases between the two ends. This CDR3 is built from 12 residues. Germline V gene data show CDR1 as SGHAT and CDR2 as FQNNGV. In DNA form, the CDR3 reads TGTGCCAGCAGCCGCAGTTACAATGAGCAGTTCTTC. It encodes CASSRSYNEQFF.

The chain recombines TRBV15 with TRBJ1-2, with 12 nucleotides matching TRBD1. The germline gives CDR1 LNHNV, CDR2 YYDKDF (reference sequence). Trimming removed 5 bases from V and 8 bases from J; junction bases left unmatched: 12. This CDR3 is 16 amino acids long. CDR3 loop: CATSPGRDRGQGGYTF. The CDR3 region has the DNA TGTGCCACCAGCCCTGGCCGGGACAGGGGGCAAGGGGGCTACACCTTC.

The rearrangement links TRBV7-9 to TRBJ1-1; TRBD1 is a possible D gene (5 bases). Germline CDR1 reads SEHNR; CDR2 reads FQNEAQ (reference sequence). The V and J ends lost 5 bases and 2 bases respectively, with 9 bases between them. CDR3 length: 13 amino acids. CDR3 sequence (DNA): TGTGCCAGCAGCAAACAGGCTAACACTGAAGCTTTCTTT. Translating it yields CASSKQANTEAFF.

The chain couples TRBV9 to TRBJ2-5; TRBD2 agrees at 7 bases. The J call may be incorrect, as the DNA end agrees better with TRBJ2-7. Germline V lookup: CDR1 SGDLS, CDR2 YYNGEE. The CDR3 runs 17 residues. The CDR3 spells CASSRQERDLPSYEQYF. CDR3 DNA: TGTGCCAGCAGCCGGCAGGAGCGGGATCTACCCTCCTACGAGCAGTACTTC.

The rearrangement joins TRBV29-1 to TRBJ2-2, with 7 bases matching TRBD2. Germline-derived CDR1 and CDR2 are SQVTM and ANQGSEA. The CDR3 consists of 13 residues. Trimming removed 3 bases from V and 5 bases from J; junction bases left unmatched: 3. The CDR3 loop reads CSVDWRETGELFF. CDR3 bases: TGCAGCGTTGATTGGCGGGAGACCGGGGAGCTGTTTTTT.

This clone was counted ten times or more. The chain couples TRBV5-1 to TRBJ2-5, with D possibly matching TRBD1 (6 bases). The germline gives CDR1 SGHRS, CDR2 YFSETQ. V was pared by 1 base and J by 5 bases, with 15 bases between. The CDR3 is made up of 15 amino acids. The DNA of the CDR3 is TGCGCCAGCAGCTTGCTCTCCAGGGGCGGTGAGACCCAGTACTTC. Translated, it gives CASSLLSRGGETQYF.

This chain uses TRBV9 with TRBJ2-7; no firm D call. V lost 0 bases and J 4 bases, leaving 14 bases between the germline ends. The germline V gene encodes CDR1 SGDLS and CDR2 YYNGEE. The CDR3 contains 15 residues. The CDR3 loop is CASSVEPSGRYEQYF. CDR3 nucleotide sequence: TGTGCCAGCAGCGTAGAACCTTCGGGTAGGTACGAGCAGTACTTC.

This clone was picked up a small number of times. V usage is TRBV5-4 and J usage is TRBJ2-5; 9 bases are a match to TRBD1. Germline V lookup: CDR1 SGHNT, CDR2 YYREEE (reference sequence). The CDR3 spans 15 residues. V shed 4 bases, J shed 4 bases, and the junction held 8 bases outside the gene matches. For the CDR3, the DNA is TGTGCCAGCAGCGCCCGGGACAGGGTCGTAGAGACCCAGTACTTC. Its protein product is CASSARDRVVETQYF.

The rearrangement links TRBV27 to TRBJ2-1; 7 bases line up with TRBD2. Germline CDR1 MNHEY, CDR2 SMNVEV (reference sequence). CDR3 size: 14 residues. Germline trimming cut 6 bases from V and 4 bases from J; bases unmatched to any gene: 6. Here the CDR3 DNA reads TGTGCCAGCAGCTGGGACTACCAGTACAATGAGCAGTTCTTC. Its protein product is CASSWDYQYNEQFF.

The rearrangement links TRBV4-1 to TRBJ1-2, with TRBD1 matching over 12 bases. The germline V gene encodes CDR1 MGHRA and CDR2 YSYEKL. J was trimmed by 8 bases and V by 6 bases; bases with no gene match: 10. The CDR3 has 15 amino acids. The CDR3 reads CASRPPGQGAKGYTF. DNA for the CDR3: TGCGCCAGCAGACCTCCGGGACAGGGGGCGAAAGGCTACACCTTC.